The 15 T cell receptor beta chains in this list originate from one sample, sequenced in a study of preoperative IRX-2 immunotherapy in early breast cancer. Produced via immunoSEQ multiplex PCR; TCRdb's table is partial and in-frame only. Of about 98,000 clones listed, 75% to 90% are singletons. Noted treatment: preoperative locoregional IRX-2 cytokine immunotherapy. The source material was tumor tissue, sampled after IRX-2 immunotherapy. Every receptor here comes from a human donor with breast cancer.

This sequence joins TRBV5-1 and TRBJ1-5; D gene unclear. The V gene lost 4 bases and the J gene lost 1 base, with 12 bases spanning the gap. The CDR3 extends over 15 amino acids. The germline V gene has CDR1 SGHRS and CDR2 YFSETQ. The CDR3 loop reads CASSKDTGSNQPQHF. The CDR3, as DNA: TGCGCCAGCAGCAAGGATACCGGGAGCAATCAGCCCCAGCATTTT.

The gene calls are TRBV18 and TRBJ1-2; perhaps TRBD1 as D (5 bases). The CDR3 consists of 13 residues. Germline CDR1 is KGHSH and CDR2 is LQKENI. V lost 2 bases and J lost 4, with 8 bases in between. CDR3 sequence (DNA): TGTGCCAGCTCACCAGGGGCTAGCTATGGCTACACCTTC. Translated, it gives CASSPGASYGYTF.

CDR3 DNA sequence: TGTGCCAGCAGTCAGCTGGCAGCAACGATCTATGGCTACACCTTC. Protein: CASSQLAATIYGYTF. This chain links TRBV14 with TRBJ1-2; D remains unclear. Germline V gives CDR1 SGHDN, CDR2 FVKESK. The CDR3 spans 15 residues. The V gene lost 6 bases and the J gene lost 4 bases, with 18 bases spanning the gap. The whole variable domain, remainder taken from reference TRBV14 and TRBJ1-2, is EAGVTQFPSHSVIEKGQTVTLRCDPISGHDNLYWYRRVMGKEIKFLLHFVKESKQDESGMPNNRFLAERTGGTYSTLKVQPAELEDSGVYFCASSQLAATIYGYTFGSGTRLTVV.

The V call is TRBV18, the J call TRBJ2-4, with 7 bases fitting TRBD2. CDR1 and CDR2 (germline): KGHSH, LQKENI. V trimming: 6 bases; J trimming: 0 bases; junction bases outside the gene matches: 11. The CDR3 loop spans 17 amino acids. CDR3 DNA: TGTGCCAGCTCTCTACTAGCGAACCCTCTAGCCAAAAACATTCAGTACTTC. Residues: CASSLLANPLAKNIQYF.

The rearrangement links TRBV11-3 to TRBJ2-6; 8 bases map to TRBD1. This CDR3 spans 16 amino acids. The V segment lost 5 bases and the J segment 4 bases; nucleotides outside the gene matches: 7. Germline CDR1 is SGHNT and CDR2 is YENEEA. The CDR3 reads CASSRQGAQGANVLTF. CDR3 nucleotide sequence: TGTGCCAGCAGCCGCCAGGGGGCGCAGGGGGCCAACGTCCTGACTTTC.

This clone occurred a few times. This rearrangement joins TRBV28 to TRBJ1-1; TRBD1 might be the D (5 bases). Looked up from germline, CDR1 is MDHEN and CDR2 is SYDVKM. This CDR3 region has 13 residues. V lost 5 bases and J lost 4, with 11 bases in between. Here the CDR3 DNA reads TGTGCCAGCAGTCCGCTTGGGGGCACTGAAGCTTTCTTT. Translating gives CASSPLGGTEAFF.

The genes are TRBV7-7 and TRBJ1-3; the D gene is possibly TRBD1 (5 bases). V dropped 7 bases and J dropped 0 bases, with 19 bases sitting between them. The germline gives CDR1 SSHAT, CDR2 FNYEAQ (reference sequence). This CDR3 region has 17 residues. The CDR3 reads CASTPRGTFTSGNTIYF. CDR3 sequence (DNA): TGTGCCAGCACTCCAAGAGGGACGTTCACCTCTGGAAACACCATATATTTT.

This chain links TRBV5-1 with TRBJ2-1; TRBD1 matches 9 bases. Germline loops: CDR1 SGHRS, CDR2 YFSETQ. V was clipped by 2 bases and J by 7 bases; unmatched bases: 7. CDR3 length: 15 residues. The CDR3 reads CASSFGTGLPNEQFF. For the CDR3, the DNA is TGCGCCAGCAGCTTTGGGACAGGGCTACCAAATGAGCAGTTCTTC.

This chain joins TRBV28 and TRBJ2-7; 9 positions match TRBD1. Germline V gene lookup returns CDR1 MDHEN and CDR2 SYDVKM. The CDR3 loop spans 17 amino acids. J gave up 1 base and V 2 bases, and 9 bases lay outside the gene matches. The CDR3 nucleotides are TGTGCCAGCAGTTTACCCGGGACAGGGATGGGGTCCTACGAGCAGTACTTC. Amino acids: CASSLPGTGMGSYEQYF. Full variable domain (remainder filled in from reference TRBV28 and TRBJ2-7): DVKVTQSSRYLVKRTGEKVFLECVQDMDHENMFWYRQDPGLGLRLIYFSYDVKMKEKGDIPEGYSVSREKKERFSLILESASTNQTSMYLCASSLPGTGMGSYEQYFGPGTRLTVT.

This clone was counted only a few times. For the CDR3, the DNA is TGCGCCAGCAGCTTGGGGACAGGGCCACCCGATACGCAGTATTTT. This codes for CASSLGTGPPDTQYF. The chain carries TRBV5-1 and TRBJ2-3; TRBD1 agrees at 8 bases. V lost 0 bases, J lost 6 bases, and 6 bases stayed unmatched. The V gene's germline CDR1 is SGHRS and CDR2 YFSETQ. The CDR3 covers 15 residues.

The table lists this clone with many counts. This chain joins TRBV5-1 and TRBJ1-1; D perhaps matches TRBD1 (5 bases). The V gene's germline CDR1 is SGHRS and CDR2 YFSETQ. V was clipped by 3 bases and J by 4 bases, with 13 bases between them. The CDR3 sequence is 14 residues long. This CDR3 is CASSSQGGITEAFF. For the CDR3, the DNA is TGCGCCAGCAGCTCCCAGGGAGGAATCACTGAAGCTTTCTTT.

In DNA form, the CDR3 reads TGTGCCAGTACCACTACAGGGGCTGGGAACACCGGGGAGCTGTTTTTT. Amino acid sequence: CASTTTGAGNTGELFF. This chain links TRBV19 with TRBJ2-2, with 7 bases aligning to TRBD1. Trimming at V came to 7 bases and at J to 1 base, leaving 9 bases not matched to a gene. The CDR3 has 16 residues. In germline, CDR1 is LNHDA, CDR2 SQIVND (reference sequence).

This chain connects TRBV19 to TRBJ2-2; 8 bases are shared with TRBD2. Trimming removed 5 bases from V and 6 bases from J; junction bases left unmatched: 8. Germline V gene data show CDR1 as LNHDA and CDR2 as SQIVND (reference sequence). This CDR3 has 15 residues. CDR3 sequence reads: CASSAYGGAAGELFF. The CDR3 DNA reads TGTGCCAGTAGTGCCTACGGGGGGGCCGCCGGGGAGCTGTTTTTT.

The chain has TRBV23-1 and TRBJ1-2; perhaps TRBD1 as D (5 bases). TRBV23-1 is an ORF; its function is uncertain. V was shortened by 7 bases and J by 3 bases, with 15 bases between the two germline ends. This CDR3 is 14 amino acids long. CDR3 sequence: CASNLMGLHYGYTF. In DNA, the CDR3 is TGCGCCAGCAACCTCATGGGACTTCACTATGGCTACACCTTC.

This rearrangement joins TRBV10-3 to TRBJ2-5; D unclear. The length of the CDR3 is 14 residues. Trimming took off 0 bases at V and 0 bases at J, with 5 bases between the two ends. CDR1 and CDR2 (germline): ENHRY, SYGVKD. The CDR3, as DNA: TGTGCCATCAGTGAGTCCACCCACCAAGAGACCCAGTACTTC. This gives the protein CAISESTHQETQYF.